One and the same sample provided the 8 T cell receptor beta chains below, sequenced in a study of T cell changes during pregnancy in multiple sclerosis. The assay was immunoSEQ multiplex PCR, and TCRdb's table has in-frame clones only and misses some. The table records 40,000 to 45,000 clones, nearly 90% of them present only once. Specimen: CD4+ T cells from peripheral blood mononuclear cells, collected in the first trimester of pregnancy. Receptor source: a female donor with multiple sclerosis, enrolled in a pregnancy study.

The gene calls are TRBV11-2 and TRBJ2-1; D is perhaps TRBD1 (6 bases). The CDR3 length is 13 residues. Germline V gene data show CDR1 as SGHAT and CDR2 as FQNNGV. Trimming cost V 6 bases and J 10 bases, with 16 bases left between them. The CDR3 sequence is CASSQQGQGEQFF. In DNA, the CDR3 is TGTGCCAGCAGTCAACAGGGACAAGGAGAGCAGTTCTTC.

The chain recombines TRBV7-8 with TRBJ1-2, with D unresolved. The V end was cut by 5 bases, the J end by 6 bases, with 13 bases between. CDR1 and CDR2 (germline): SGHVS, FQNEAQ. The length of the CDR3 is 13 residues. In DNA form, the CDR3 reads TGTGCCAGCAGCCCCGCCAAGGAGGATGGCTACACCTTC. Amino acids: CASSPAKEDGYTF.

As DNA, the CDR3 is TGTGCCAGCAGCCCATCTAACTATGGCTACACCTTC. Its protein product is CASSPSNYGYTF. The V and J genes are TRBV7-2 and TRBJ1-2, with D unresolved. Per germline, CDR1 SGHTA and CDR2 FQGNSA. V gave up 5 bases and J gave up 0 bases, with 4 bases separating them. This CDR3 is built from 12 residues.

The chain carries TRBV2 and TRBJ1-2; no reliable D call. With 6 bases removed from V and 6 bases from J, the gap between germline ends came to 11 bases. The germline gives CDR1 SNHLY, CDR2 FYNNEI. The CDR3 runs 12 residues. The CDR3 reads CASSPERNGYTF. The DNA of the CDR3 is TGTGCCAGCAGCCCCGAGCGGAATGGCTACACCTTC.

V gene TRBV18 combines with J gene TRBJ2-1, with TRBD2 matching over 12 bases. Germline V gene sequence: CDR1 KGHSH, CDR2 LQKENI. This CDR3 contains 16 residues. With V trimmed by 0 bases and J by 9 bases, 6 bases remained unmatched. In DNA form, the CDR3 reads TGTGCCAGCTCACCACCGACTAGCGGGGGTACTGGTGAGCAGTTCTTC. Protein sequence: CASSPPTSGGTGEQFF.

This chain uses TRBV19 with TRBJ1-1; no firm D call. This CDR3 comprises 14 residues. V was clipped by 7 bases and J by 2 bases, with 14 bases between them. Germline CDR1 is LNHDA and CDR2 is SQIVND (reference sequence). CDR3 region: CASTRETPNTEAFF. CDR3 DNA: TGTGCCAGTACTAGAGAGACACCAAACACTGAAGCTTTCTTT.

The CDR3 DNA sequence: TGTGCCAGTAGTATACAGGGGGCCACAGATACGCAGTATTTT. The encoded protein is CASSIQGATDTQYF. The chain recombines TRBV19 with TRBJ2-3, with 8 bases that match TRBD1. Losses at the gene ends were 2 bases for V and 2 bases for J; bases not matched to a gene: 0. Germline-derived CDR1 and CDR2 are LNHDA and SQIVND (reference sequence). The CDR3 is 14 residues long.

The chain recombines TRBV27 with TRBJ2-5; TRBD2 might be the D (6 bases). The germline gives CDR1 MNHEY, CDR2 SMNVEV (reference sequence). V dropped 6 bases and J dropped 5 bases, with 19 bases sitting between them. CDR3 length: 15 residues. The CDR3 is CASSLYSGPRETQYF. CDR3 sequence (DNA): TGTGCCAGCAGCCTATATAGCGGCCCTAGGGAGACCCAGTACTTC.